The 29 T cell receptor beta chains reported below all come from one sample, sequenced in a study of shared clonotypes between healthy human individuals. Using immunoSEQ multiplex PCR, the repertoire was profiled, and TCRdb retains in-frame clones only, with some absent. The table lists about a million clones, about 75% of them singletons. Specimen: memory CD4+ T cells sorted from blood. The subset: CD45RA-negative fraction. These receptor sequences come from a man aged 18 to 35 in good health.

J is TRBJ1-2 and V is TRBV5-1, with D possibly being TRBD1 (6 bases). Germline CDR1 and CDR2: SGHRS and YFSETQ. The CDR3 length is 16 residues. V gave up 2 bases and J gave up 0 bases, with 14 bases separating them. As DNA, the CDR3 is TGCGCCAGCAGCTTTGGACAGCCGACCACTAACTATGGCTACACCTTC. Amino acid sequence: CASSFGQPTTNYGYTF.

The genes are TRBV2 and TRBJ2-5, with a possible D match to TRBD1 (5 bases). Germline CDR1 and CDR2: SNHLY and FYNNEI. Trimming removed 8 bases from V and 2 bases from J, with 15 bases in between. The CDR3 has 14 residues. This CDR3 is CASGRTRQQETQYF. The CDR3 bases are TGTGCCAGCGGAAGAACCCGACAGCAAGAGACCCAGTACTTC.

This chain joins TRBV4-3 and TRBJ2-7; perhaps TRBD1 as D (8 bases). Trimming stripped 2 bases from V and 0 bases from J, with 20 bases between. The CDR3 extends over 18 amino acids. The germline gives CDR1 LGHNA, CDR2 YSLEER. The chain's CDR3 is CASSQSWGGTGPSYEQYF. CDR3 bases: TGCGCCAGCAGCCAATCGTGGGGAGGGACAGGACCCTCCTACGAGCAGTACTTC.

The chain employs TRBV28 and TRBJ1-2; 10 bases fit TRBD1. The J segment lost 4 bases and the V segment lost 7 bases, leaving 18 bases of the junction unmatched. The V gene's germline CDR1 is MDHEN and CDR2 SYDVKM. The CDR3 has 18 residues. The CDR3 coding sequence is TGTGCCAGCACGTCCGGGACAGGGGACTTATTGGCCCTCTATGGCTACACCTTC. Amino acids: CASTSGTGDLLALYGYTF.

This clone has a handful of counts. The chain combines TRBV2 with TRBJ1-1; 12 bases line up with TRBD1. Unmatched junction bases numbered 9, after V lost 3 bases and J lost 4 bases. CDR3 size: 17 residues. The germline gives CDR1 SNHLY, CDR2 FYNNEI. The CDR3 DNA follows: TGTGCCAGCAGTGAGCGGGACAGGGGGCCGAGAAGCACTGAAGCTTTCTTT. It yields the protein CASSERDRGPRSTEAFF. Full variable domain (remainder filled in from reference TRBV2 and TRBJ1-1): EPEVTQTPSHQVTQMGQEVILRCVPISNHLYFYWYRQILGQKVEFLVSFYNNEISEKSEIFDDQFSVERPDGSNFTLKIRSTKLEDSAMYFCASSERDRGPRSTEAFFGQGTRLTVV.

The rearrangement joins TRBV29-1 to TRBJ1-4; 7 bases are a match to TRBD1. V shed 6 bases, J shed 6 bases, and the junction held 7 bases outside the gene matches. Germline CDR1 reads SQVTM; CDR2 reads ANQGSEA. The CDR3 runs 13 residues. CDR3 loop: CSVRDSSYEKLFF. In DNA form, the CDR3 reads TGCAGCGTCCGGGACAGTAGTTATGAAAAACTGTTTTTT.

CDR3 sequence (DNA): TGCGCCAGCAGCGTAGTCGGGGGGAGCTCCTACAATGAGCAGTTCTTC. This encodes CASSVVGGSSYNEQFF. The genes are TRBV5-1 and TRBJ2-1, with 7 nucleotides matching TRBD2. The CDR3 runs to 16 residues. V shed 4 bases, J shed 0 bases, and the junction held 7 bases outside the gene matches. CDR1 is SGHRS, CDR2 YFSETQ, per germline.

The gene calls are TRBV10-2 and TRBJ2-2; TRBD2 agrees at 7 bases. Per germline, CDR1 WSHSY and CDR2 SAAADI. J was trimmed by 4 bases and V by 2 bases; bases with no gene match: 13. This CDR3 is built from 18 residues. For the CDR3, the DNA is TGCGCCAGCAGTGAGCCGACCCATCTAGCGGCGGGCACCGGGGAGCTGTTTTTT. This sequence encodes CASSEPTHLAAGTGELFF.

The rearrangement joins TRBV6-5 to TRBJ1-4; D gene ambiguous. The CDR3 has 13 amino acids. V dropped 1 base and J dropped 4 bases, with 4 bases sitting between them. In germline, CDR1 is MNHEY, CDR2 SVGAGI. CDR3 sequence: CASSYWGNEKLFF. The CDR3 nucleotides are TGTGCCAGCAGTTACTGGGGTAATGAAAAACTGTTTTTT.

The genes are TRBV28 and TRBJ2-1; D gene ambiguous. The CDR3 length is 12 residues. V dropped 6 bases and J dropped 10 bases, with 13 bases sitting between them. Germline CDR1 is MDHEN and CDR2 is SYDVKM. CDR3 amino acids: CASSQDVGEQFF. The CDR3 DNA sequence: TGTGCCAGCAGCCAGGACGTGGGCGAGCAGTTCTTC.

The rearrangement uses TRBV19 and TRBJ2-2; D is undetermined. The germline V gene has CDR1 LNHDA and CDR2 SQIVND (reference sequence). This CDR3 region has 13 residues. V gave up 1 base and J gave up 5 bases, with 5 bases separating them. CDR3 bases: TGTGCCAGTAGTATAGGTTTGACCGGGGAGCTGTTTTTT. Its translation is CASSIGLTGELFF.

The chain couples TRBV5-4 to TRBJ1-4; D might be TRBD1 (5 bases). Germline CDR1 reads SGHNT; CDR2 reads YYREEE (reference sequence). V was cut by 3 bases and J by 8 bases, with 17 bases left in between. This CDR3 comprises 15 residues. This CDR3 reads CASSSLGGVGEKLFF. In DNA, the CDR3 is TGTGCCAGCAGCTCGCTGGGGGGGGTAGGCGAAAAACTGTTTTTT.

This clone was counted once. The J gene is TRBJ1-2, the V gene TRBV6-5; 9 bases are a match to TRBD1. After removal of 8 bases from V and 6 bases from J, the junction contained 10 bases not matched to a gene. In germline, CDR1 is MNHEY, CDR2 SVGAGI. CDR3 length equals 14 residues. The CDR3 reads CASVQTGGRDGYTF. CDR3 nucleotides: TGTGCCAGCGTACAGACAGGGGGTCGGGATGGCTACACCTTC.

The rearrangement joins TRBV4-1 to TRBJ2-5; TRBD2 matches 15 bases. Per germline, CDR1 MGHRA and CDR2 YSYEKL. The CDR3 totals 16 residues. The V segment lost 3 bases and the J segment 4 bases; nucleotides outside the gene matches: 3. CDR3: CASSHGTSGGTETQYF. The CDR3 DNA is TGCGCCAGCAGCCACGGGACTAGCGGGGGGACAGAGACCCAGTACTTC.

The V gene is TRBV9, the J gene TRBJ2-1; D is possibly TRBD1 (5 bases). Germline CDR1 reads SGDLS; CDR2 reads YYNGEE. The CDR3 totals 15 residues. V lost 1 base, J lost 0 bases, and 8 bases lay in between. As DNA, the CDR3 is TGTGCCAGCAGCGTACAGGGTGGCTCCTACAATGAGCAGTTCTTC. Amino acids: CASSVQGGSYNEQFF.

CDR3 nucleotides: TGTGCCAGCAGTCTGGGACAAGCTTCCTACGAGCAGTACTTC. Translating it yields CASSLGQASYEQYF. The chain joins TRBV27 to TRBJ2-7, with a tentative D call TRBD1 (6 bases). This CDR3 is built from 14 residues. Trimming cost V 5 bases and J 1 base, with 12 bases left between them. CDR1 MNHEY and CDR2 SMNVEV come from the germline V gene (reference sequence).

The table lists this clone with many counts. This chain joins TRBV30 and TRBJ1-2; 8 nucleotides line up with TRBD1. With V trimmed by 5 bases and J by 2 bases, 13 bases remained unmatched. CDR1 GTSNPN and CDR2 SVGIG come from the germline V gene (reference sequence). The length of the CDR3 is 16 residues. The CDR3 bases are TGTGCCTGGGTGGGAGGACAGGGACAGTACAACTATGGCTACACCTTC. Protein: CAWVGGQGQYNYGYTF.

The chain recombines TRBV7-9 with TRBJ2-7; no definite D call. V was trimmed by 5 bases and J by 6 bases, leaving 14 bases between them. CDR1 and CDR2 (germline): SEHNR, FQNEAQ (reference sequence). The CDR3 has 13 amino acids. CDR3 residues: CASSGEPFGEQYF. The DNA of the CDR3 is TGTGCCAGCAGCGGAGAACCCTTTGGCGAGCAGTACTTC.

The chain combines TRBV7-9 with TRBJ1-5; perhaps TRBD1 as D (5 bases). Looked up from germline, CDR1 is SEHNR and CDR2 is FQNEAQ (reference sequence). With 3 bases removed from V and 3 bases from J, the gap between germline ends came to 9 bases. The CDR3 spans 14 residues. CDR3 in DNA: TGTGCCAGCAGCTTTTCACAGGACAATCAGCCCCAGCATTTT. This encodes CASSFSQDNQPQHF.

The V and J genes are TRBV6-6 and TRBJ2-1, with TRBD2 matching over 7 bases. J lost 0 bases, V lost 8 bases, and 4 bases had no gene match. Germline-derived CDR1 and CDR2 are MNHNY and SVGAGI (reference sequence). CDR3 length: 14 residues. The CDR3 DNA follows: TGTGCCAGCCGAGGGACTATCTCCTACAATGAGCAGTTCTTC. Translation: CASRGTISYNEQFF.

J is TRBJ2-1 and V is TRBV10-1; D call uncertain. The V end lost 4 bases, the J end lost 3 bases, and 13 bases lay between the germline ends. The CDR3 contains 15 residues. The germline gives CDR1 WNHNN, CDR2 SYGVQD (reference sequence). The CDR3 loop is CASSADASRYNEQFF. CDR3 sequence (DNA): TGCGCCAGCAGTGCGGACGCGTCACGCTACAATGAGCAGTTCTTC.

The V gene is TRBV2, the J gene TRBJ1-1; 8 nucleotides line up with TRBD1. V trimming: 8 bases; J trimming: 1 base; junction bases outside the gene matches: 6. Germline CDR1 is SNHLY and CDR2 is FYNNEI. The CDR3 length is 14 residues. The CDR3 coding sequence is TGTGCCAGCGAACTCGACAGGGGGAACACTGAAGCTTTCTTT. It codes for CASELDRGNTEAFF.

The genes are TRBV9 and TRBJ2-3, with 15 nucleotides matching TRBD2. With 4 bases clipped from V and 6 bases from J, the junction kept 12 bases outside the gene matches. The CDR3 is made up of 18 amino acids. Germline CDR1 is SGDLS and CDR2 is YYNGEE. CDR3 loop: CASSPARTSGRVGDTQYF. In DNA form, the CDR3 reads TGTGCCAGCAGCCCTGCCCGGACTAGCGGGAGGGTCGGGGATACGCAGTATTTT. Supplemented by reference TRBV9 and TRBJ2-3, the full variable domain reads DSGVTQTPKHLITATGQRVTLRCSPRSGDLSVYWYQQSLDQGLQFLIQYYNGEERAKGNILERFSAQQFPDLHSELNLSSLELGDSALYFCASSPARTSGRVGDTQYFGPGTRLTVL.

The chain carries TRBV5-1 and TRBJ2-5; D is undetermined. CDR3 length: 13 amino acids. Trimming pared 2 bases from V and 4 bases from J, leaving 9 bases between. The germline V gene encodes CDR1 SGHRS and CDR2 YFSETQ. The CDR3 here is CASSLGSRETQYF. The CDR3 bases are TGCGCCAGCAGCTTAGGCAGTCGAGAGACCCAGTACTTC.

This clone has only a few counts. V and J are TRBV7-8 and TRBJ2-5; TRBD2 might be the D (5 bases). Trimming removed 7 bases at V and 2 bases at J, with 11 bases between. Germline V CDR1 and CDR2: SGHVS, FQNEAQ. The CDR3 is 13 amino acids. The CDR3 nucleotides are TGTGCCAGCAATGAGGGTTATCAAGAGACCCAGTACTTC. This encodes CASNEGYQETQYF.

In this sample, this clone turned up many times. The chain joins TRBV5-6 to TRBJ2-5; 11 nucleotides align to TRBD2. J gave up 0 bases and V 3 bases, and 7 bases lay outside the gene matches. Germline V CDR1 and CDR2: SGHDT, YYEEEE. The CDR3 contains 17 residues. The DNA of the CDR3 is TGTGCCAGCAGCTACCTATCTAGCGGGGGGTACCAAGAGACCCAGTACTTC. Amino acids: CASSYLSSGGYQETQYF.

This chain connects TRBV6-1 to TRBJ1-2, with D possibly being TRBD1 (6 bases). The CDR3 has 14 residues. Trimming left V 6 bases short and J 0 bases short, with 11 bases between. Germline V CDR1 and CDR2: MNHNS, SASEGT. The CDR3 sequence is CASSKGGANYGYTF. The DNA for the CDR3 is TGTGCCAGCAGCAAGGGGGGAGCTAACTATGGCTACACCTTC.

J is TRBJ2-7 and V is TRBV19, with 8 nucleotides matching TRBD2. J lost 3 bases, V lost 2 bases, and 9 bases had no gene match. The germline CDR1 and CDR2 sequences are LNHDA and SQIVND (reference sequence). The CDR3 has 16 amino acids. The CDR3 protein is CASSISHSGGFYEQYF. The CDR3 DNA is TGTGCCAGTAGTATATCTCACAGCGGGGGATTCTACGAGCAGTACTTC.

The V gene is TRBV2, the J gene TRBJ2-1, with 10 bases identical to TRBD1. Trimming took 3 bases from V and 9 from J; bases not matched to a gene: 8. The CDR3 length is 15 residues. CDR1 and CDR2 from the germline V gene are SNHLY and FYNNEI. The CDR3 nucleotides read TGTGCCAGCAGTGAGCGACAGGGGGCTCGCTTTGAGCAGTTCTTC. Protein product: CASSERQGARFEQFF.